Listed below are T cell receptor beta chains from one sample, sequenced in a study of shared clonotypes between healthy human individuals. Assay: immunoSEQ multiplex PCR; the TCRdb copy retains only in-frame clones and omits some. The repertoire has more than 450,000 clones, 79% of them found once; the top ten carry roughly 13%. Sequencing used PBMCs. The receptors here all came from a woman aged 35 to 49 in good health. Some clones in this sample may be carry-over from other donors' samples. The CDR3 runs from the conserved cysteine through the conserved F or W. D genes are given only for firm matches. Clone size is not always given. Where it is, it says once, few, many or a class for expanded clones.

J gene | D gene | V gene | clone size | CDR3 DNA | CDR3 protein
TRBJ1-4 | - | TRBV28 | - | TGTGCCAGCAGTTTACGGCAGAATAATGAAAAACTGTTTTTT | CASSLRQNNEKLFF
TRBJ2-1 | - | TRBV7-2 | - | TGTGCCAGCAGCGTAGGGACCTCCGACGAGCAGTTCTTC | CASSVGTSDEQFF
TRBJ2-2 | - | TRBV7-3 | - | TGTGCCAGCAGCGCGAGGACGGGGGCGAACACCGGGGAGCTGTTTTTT | CASSARTGANTGELFF
TRBJ1-1 | - | TRBV19 | few | TGTGCCAGTAGTATCGTGTCCTTTGGTGGTGAAGCTTTCTTT | CASSIVSFGGEAFF
TRBJ2-1 | TRBD2 | TRBV19 | few | TGTGCCAGTAGTCCCGGTCGGGAGGGCAATGAGCAGTTCTTC | CASSPGREGNEQFF
TRBJ2-7 | TRBD2 | TRBV10-3 | - | TGTGCCACCCGAATCGCAGCGGGAGATGGCAACGAGCAGTACTTC | CATRIAAGDGNEQYF
TRBJ2-3 | - | TRBV23-1 | - | TGCGCCAGCAGTAGCGGAGCGGACCTCCCGAGGACGCAGTATTTT | CASSSGADLPRTQYF
TRBJ1-5 | - | TRBV7-2 | - | TGTGCCAGCAGCTTAGCTTCCTCCAATCAGCCCCAGCATTTT | CASSLASSNQPQHF
TRBJ1-1 | - | TRBV27 | - | TGTGCCAGCAACCTCTTTTATCCCCCCACGGGTGAAGCTTTCTTT | CASNLFYPPTGEAFF
TRBJ2-1 | - | TRBV9 | few | TGTGCCAGCAGCGTAGGGCTAGGGACTTCCTACAATGAGCAGTTCTTC | CASSVGLGTSYNEQFF